This T cell receptor beta chain came from a study of cytomegalovirus exposure and HLA in healthy donors. Study-level findings and limits: A list of approximately 150 TCR beta chains associated with cytomegalovirus was given.

Vbeta (60) and Jbeta (13) primers were used in the PCR. Sequencing used immunoSEQ multiplex PCR; TCRdb keeps in-frame clones, though not all of them. The data contain roughly 180,000 clones, approximately 78% of them singletons. To note about this clone: Its antigen is as yet unknown.

Germline CDR1 and CDR2: SGHDN and FVKESK. V lost 4 bases and J lost 8; bases outside the gene matches: 12. The CDR3 has 16 residues. The chain recombines TRBV14 with TRBJ2-1; 9 bases fit TRBD1. This clonotype was sampled from a woman between 18 and 30 years old in good health and CMV-seronegative. Sequencing was carried out using PBMCs. In DNA, the CDR3 is TGTGCCAGCAGCCGAGATTCGGGACAGGGTGCGGATGAGCAGTTCTTC. Protein product: CASSRDSGQGADEQFF. Drawing the rest from reference TRBV14 and TRBJ2-1, the complete variable domain is EAGVTQFPSHSVIEKGQTVTLRCDPISGHDNLYWYRRVMGKEIKFLLHFVKESKQDESGMPNNRFLAERTGGTYSTLKVQPAELEDSGVYFCASSRDSGQGADEQFFGPGTRLTVL.